The text below deals with one T cell receptor beta chain. The data were obtained in a study of blood T cell repertoires in COVID-19. Overall study: Samples taken during acute and convalescent COVID-19 were collected in the United States, Italy and Spain. T cells, B-cell-depleted T cells, or PBMCs provided the cDNA or gDNA that served as material.

Trimming cost V 5 bases and J 5 bases, with 18 bases left between them. Germline CDR1 and CDR2: MDHEN and SYDVKM. The CDR3 extends over 15 amino acids. Per the authors' pipeline: The authors estimated nucleated cell counts from reference gene primer amplification. Assay used: immunoSEQ multiplex PCR; TCRdb lists only in-frame clones, some missing. The DNA was the basis for D and trimming; V, J and clone size are from that table. This sample carries under 200,000 clones, roughly nine tenths of them seen once, and the ten largest clones take 0.7% to 0.8%. The sample consisted of peripheral blood. The J gene is TRBJ1-1, the V gene TRBV28; a weak D match, TRBD1 (5 bases). This TCR was sampled from a woman in her seventies with acute or convalescent COVID-19. CDR3 residues: CASSPLLEGRTEAFF. CDR3 nucleotide sequence: TGTGCCAGCAGTCCCCTTTTAGAGGGGAGGACTGAAGCTTTCTTT.